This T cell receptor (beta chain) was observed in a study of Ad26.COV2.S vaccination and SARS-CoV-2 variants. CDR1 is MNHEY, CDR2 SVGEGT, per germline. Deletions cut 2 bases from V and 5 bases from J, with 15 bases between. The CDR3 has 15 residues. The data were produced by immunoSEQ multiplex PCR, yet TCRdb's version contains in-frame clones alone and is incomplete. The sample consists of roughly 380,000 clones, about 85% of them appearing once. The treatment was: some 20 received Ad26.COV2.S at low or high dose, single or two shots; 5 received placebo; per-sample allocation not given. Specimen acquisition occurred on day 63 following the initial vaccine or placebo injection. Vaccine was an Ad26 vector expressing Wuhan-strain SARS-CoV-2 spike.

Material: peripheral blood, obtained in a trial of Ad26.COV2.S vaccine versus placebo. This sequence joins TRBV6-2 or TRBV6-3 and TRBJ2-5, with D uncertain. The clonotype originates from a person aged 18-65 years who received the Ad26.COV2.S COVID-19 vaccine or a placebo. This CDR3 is CASSYRLDRRETQYF. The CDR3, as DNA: TGTGCCAGCAGTTACCGCCTAGATAGGCGGGAGACCCAGTACTTC.